This TCR beta chain was observed in a study of blood T cell repertoires in COVID-19. Some clones are missing from TCRdb's copy, which holds only in-frame ones; the method was immunoSEQ multiplex PCR. This sample has 250,000 to 300,000 clones; around 86% occur once, and the top ten carry less than 20%. Germline CDR1 and CDR2: WNHNN and SYGVQD (reference sequence). The CDR3 extends over 12 amino acids. The V and J ends lost 5 bases and 1 base respectively, with 5 bases between them. This clone has just one count. The rearrangement links TRBV10-1 to TRBJ1-1, with D uncertain. The sequencing input was PBMCs or T cells enriched from blood (not recorded which). This clonotype originated in a man between 18 and 29 years old who had recovered from COVID-19. CDR3 sequence (DNA): TGCGCCAGCAGTTACAGGAACACTGAAGCTTTCTTT. Protein: CASSYRNTEAFF.